Presented here are 28 T cell receptor beta chains from one specimen sequenced in a study of OX40 agonist ivuxolimab in advanced cancers. Produced via immunoSEQ multiplex PCR; TCRdb's table is partial and in-frame only. Counted here are over 30,000 clones, roughly 80% occurring once; the ten biggest clones make up approximately 1.8%. The sequencing here drew on CD4+ or CD8+ T cells sorted from blood, taken in a trial of the OX40 agonist ivuxolimab. The receptors originated from an adult with an advanced solid tumor such as melanoma, head and neck, liver or kidney cancer.

The V gene is TRBV5-6, the J gene TRBJ2-7; D remains unclear. CDR1 is SGHDT, CDR2 YYEEEE, per germline. V lost 2 bases, J lost 6 bases, and 9 bases lay in between. This CDR3 has 12 amino acids. The CDR3: CASSFRRSEQYF. CDR3 nucleotides: TGTGCCAGCAGCTTCCGGCGAAGCGAGCAGTACTTC.

The chain has TRBV4-1 and TRBJ1-3; D perhaps matches TRBD1 (5 bases). There are 15 residues in the CDR3. Deletions cut 10 bases from V and 4 bases from J, with 20 bases between. Germline CDR1 MGHRA, CDR2 YSYEKL. As DNA, the CDR3 is TGCGCCACCTACGACATCGGGGGGTTAGGAAACACCATATATTTT. This encodes CATYDIGGLGNTIYF.

This clone appeared once. The chain combines TRBV7-6 with TRBJ2-3; D gene unclear. CDR3 length equals 15 residues. The V end was cut by 4 bases, the J end by 0 bases, with 11 bases between. CDR1 and CDR2 from the germline V gene are SGHVS and FNYEAQ. The chain's CDR3 is CASSSRVGSTDTQYF. CDR3 DNA sequence: TGTGCCAGCAGCTCACGGGTCGGGAGCACAGATACGCAGTATTTT.

This chain connects TRBV21-1 to TRBJ2-1; no DNA check was done on the table's D call, TRBD2. TRBV21-1 is an annotated pseudogene. The CDR3 covers 14 residues. CDR3 in DNA: TGTGCCACCAGAGCGGATTCTAGTCTAAATGAGCAGTTCTTC. This gives the protein CATRADSSLNEQFF.

The chain combines TRBV27 with TRBJ2-7; TRBD1 is a possible D gene (5 bases). From germline, CDR1 is MNHEY and CDR2 SMNVEV (reference sequence). The CDR3 covers 14 residues. Trimming removed 5 bases at V and 4 bases at J, with 15 bases between. The CDR3 coding sequence is TGTGCCAGCAGTCGGACAATTGTCCCATACGAGCAGTACTTC. Translated, it gives CASSRTIVPYEQYF.

This clone was counted only a few times. The V and J genes are TRBV4-2 and TRBJ2-1; TRBD2 aligns across 10 bases. The V and J ends lost 0 bases and 1 base, in that order; junction bases with no gene match: 3. Germline values: CDR1 LGHNA, CDR2 YNFKEQ. The CDR3 is 17 residues long. The CDR3 reads CASSQELSGGSYNEQFF. The DNA of the CDR3 is TGTGCCAGCAGCCAAGAACTTAGCGGGGGGTCCTACAATGAGCAGTTCTTC.

The chain joins TRBV11-3 to TRBJ2-7; D remains unclear. Trimming stripped 3 bases from V and 3 bases from J, with 15 bases between. Germline values: CDR1 SGHNT, CDR2 YENEEA. The CDR3 extends over 15 amino acids. The chain's CDR3 is CASSFLGPRGYEQYF. In nucleotides, the CDR3 is TGTGCCAGCAGCTTCCTAGGGCCCCGAGGCTACGAGCAGTACTTC.

This clone was recorded once. This chain links TRBV6-1 with TRBJ2-1; maybe TRBD1 (6 bases). Per the germline V gene, CDR1 is MNHNS and CDR2 is SASEGT. The V end lost 1 base, the J end lost 7 bases, and 11 bases lay between the germline ends. This CDR3 has 14 amino acids. The chain's CDR3 is CASSEDRTANEQFF. The CDR3 region has the DNA TGTGCCAGCAGTGAAGACCGGACAGCTAATGAGCAGTTCTTC.

J is TRBJ1-1 and V is TRBV14; D gene unclear. V was trimmed by 0 bases and J by 7 bases, leaving 9 bases between them. This CDR3 is built from 13 residues. The germline V gene has CDR1 SGHDN and CDR2 FVKESK. In DNA form, the CDR3 reads TGTGCCAGCAGCCAAGACAGGACCCTTGAAGCTTTCTTT. This codes for CASSQDRTLEAFF.

This clone was detected only once. This chain uses TRBV29-1 with TRBJ1-1, with D unclear. CDR1 is SQVTM and CDR2 is ANQGSEA in the germline V gene. There are 11 residues in the CDR3. The V end lost 6 bases, the J end lost 5 bases, and 10 bases lay between the germline ends. The CDR3 DNA sequence: TGCAGCGTCTACATTGGGACTGAAGCTTTCTTT. The encoded protein is CSVYIGTEAFF. The full variable domain, in which reference TRBV29-1 and TRBJ1-1 provide the parts outside the CDR3, is SAVISQKPSRDICQRGTSLTIQCQVDSQVTMMFWYRQQPGQSLTLIATANQGSEATYESGFVIDKFPISRPNLTFSTLTVSNMSPEDSSIYLCSVYIGTEAFFGQGTRLTVV.

V usage is TRBV19 and J usage is TRBJ1-4; 9 bases map to TRBD1. Germline loops: CDR1 LNHDA, CDR2 SQIVND (reference sequence). V trimming: 4 bases; J trimming: 5 bases; junction bases outside the gene matches: 8. This CDR3 has 16 residues. The CDR3 nucleotides read TGTGCCAGTAGTACCACCCTTGACAGGGGGAATGAAAAACTGTTTTTT. Translation: CASSTTLDRGNEKLFF.

The chain employs TRBV7-2 and TRBJ2-1, with 7 bases fitting TRBD2. V was pared by 1 base and J by 8 bases, with 8 bases of the junction left unmatched. Germline V gene lookup returns CDR1 SGHTA and CDR2 FQGNSA. This CDR3 has 15 amino acids. CDR3 DNA sequence: TGTGCCAGCAGCTTAGGCGGGGGTCTCGGGGATGAGCAGTTCTTC. Translated, it gives CASSLGGGLGDEQFF.

This clone occurred once. V and J are TRBV6-1 and TRBJ2-2; 8 bases are a match to TRBD2. Germline V gene data show CDR1 as MNHNS and CDR2 as SASEGT. The CDR3 extends over 14 amino acids. With V trimmed by 8 bases and J by 0 bases, 2 bases remained unmatched. The CDR3 DNA follows: TGTGCCAGCGGGCGGGGGGCGAACACCGGGGAGCTGTTTTTT. It encodes CASGRGANTGELFF.

This clone appeared a few times. The rearrangement joins TRBV10-2 to TRBJ1-1; tentatively, D is TRBD1 (5 bases). CDR1 and CDR2 (germline): WSHSY, SAAADI. This CDR3 spans 14 amino acids. V shed 6 bases and J shed 6 bases, with 17 bases lying between them. The CDR3 here is CASRTGGMISEAFF. Written as DNA, the CDR3 is TGCGCCAGCAGGACCGGGGGGATGATATCTGAAGCTTTCTTT.

CDR3 DNA: TGTGCCAGCAGTTTAGTGGCAGGAACTGAAGCTTTCTTT. This encodes CASSLVAGTEAFF. The chain combines TRBV27 with TRBJ1-1; D gene uncertain. This CDR3 comprises 13 residues. V shed 2 bases and J shed 5 bases, with 9 bases lying between them. Germline CDR1 is MNHEY and CDR2 is SMNVEV (reference sequence).

The chain couples TRBV18 to TRBJ2-1, with D perhaps TRBD2 (6 bases). Germline V gene lookup returns CDR1 KGHSH and CDR2 LQKENI. V dropped 4 bases and J dropped 0 bases, with 7 bases sitting between them. This CDR3 is 14 amino acids long. The CDR3 nucleotides read TGTGCCAGCTCACTCGGGGGCTCCTACAATGAGCAGTTCTTC. This translates into CASSLGGSYNEQFF.

The chain couples TRBV6-5 to TRBJ2-3, with D possibly matching TRBD2 (6 bases). There are 14 residues in the CDR3. The germline gives CDR1 MNHEY, CDR2 SVGAGI. Trimming left V 7 bases short and J 4 bases short, with 15 bases between. CDR3 in amino acids: CASTLVGGSDTQYF. The CDR3, as DNA: TGTGCCAGCACCCTTGTTGGGGGGTCAGATACGCAGTATTTT.

This chain links TRBV18 with TRBJ1-2, with 7 bases fitting TRBD1. CDR3 length: 15 amino acids. Germline CDR1 reads KGHSH; CDR2 reads LQKENI. Unmatched junction bases numbered 12, after V lost 3 bases and J lost 8 bases. The CDR3, as DNA: TGTGCCAGCTCACCTTTGGGACAGCTCAGTGGCGGCTACACCTTC. Protein sequence: CASSPLGQLSGGYTF.

The chain recombines TRBV7-9 with TRBJ1-4; TRBD1 is a possible D gene (5 bases). Looked up from germline, CDR1 is SEHNR and CDR2 is FQNEAQ (reference sequence). V was shortened by 1 base and J by 0 bases, with 6 bases between the two germline ends. This CDR3 spans 15 amino acids. The CDR3 coding sequence is TGTGCCAGCAGCTTAGAGGGGACAACTAATGAAAAACTGTTTTTT. This translates into CASSLEGTTNEKLFF.

J is TRBJ2-3 and V is TRBV5-1; D not resolved. This CDR3 spans 13 amino acids. With 4 bases removed from V and 4 bases from J, the gap between germline ends came to 10 bases. From germline, CDR1 is SGHRS and CDR2 YFSETQ. The CDR3 loop is CASSNPGADTQYF. DNA of the CDR3: TGCGCCAGCAGCAACCCTGGGGCAGATACGCAGTATTTT.

This chain joins TRBV18 and TRBJ2-7; D perhaps matches TRBD1 (5 bases). V lost 2 bases, J lost 4 bases, and 18 bases lay in between. CDR3 size: 16 residues. Germline assignment: CDR1 KGHSH and CDR2 LQKENI. CDR3 bases: TGTGCCAGCTCACCATACAGGCAAGCCCCCCTATACGAGCAGTACTTC. Its translation: CASSPYRQAPLYEQYF.

This clone appeared a few times. The chain joins TRBV19 to TRBJ1-3; D uncertain. The CDR3 length is 12 residues. The ends were cut back, 10 bases at V and 2 bases at J, with 9 bases in the middle. CDR1 is LNHDA, CDR2 SQIVND, per germline (reference sequence). CDR3 residues: CATGPPGNTIYF. The CDR3 DNA reads TGTGCCACCGGTCCTCCTGGAAACACCATATATTTT.

A few counts support this clone. This sequence joins TRBV11-2 and TRBJ2-7; D tentatively reads TRBD1 or TRBD2 (5 bases each). From germline, CDR1 is SGHAT and CDR2 FQNNGV. This CDR3 is built from 13 residues. Trimming left V 7 bases short and J 7 bases short, with 17 bases between. The CDR3 coding sequence is TGTGCCAGCACCTGGGACCGGAGAGGGGAGCAGTACTTC. Translation: CASTWDRRGEQYF.

The chain recombines TRBV18 with TRBJ2-5; D not resolved. This CDR3 region has 12 residues. Germline V lookup: CDR1 KGHSH, CDR2 LQKENI. With 4 bases removed from V and 5 bases from J, the gap between germline ends came to 8 bases. CDR3: CASSRQEETQYF. Here the CDR3 DNA reads TGTGCCAGCTCACGTCAGGAGGAGACCCAGTACTTC. The full variable domain, rest sourced from reference TRBV18 and TRBJ2-5, is NAGVMQNPRHLVRRRGQEARLRCSPMKGHSHVYWYRQLPEEGLKFMVYLQKENIIDESGMPKERFSAEFPKEGPSILRIQQVVRGDSAAYFCASSRQEETQYFGPGTRLLVL.

This rearrangement joins TRBV9 to TRBJ1-2, with D uncertain. Germline V lookup: CDR1 SGDLS, CDR2 YYNGEE. The germline V and J ends were trimmed by 0 bases and 2 bases, with 20 bases remaining between them. The CDR3 contains 18 residues. CDR3 DNA: TGTGCCAGCAGCGTAGAGGTTACACGCTCCATATCAAACTATGGCTACACCTTC. Translating it yields CASSVEVTRSISNYGYTF.

The chain carries TRBV7-9 and TRBJ2-2; no clear D. The CDR3 loop spans 13 amino acids. Germline V CDR1 and CDR2: SEHNR, FQNEAQ (reference sequence). V lost 5 bases to trimming and J lost 5 bases, with 9 bases between them. DNA of the CDR3: TGTGCCAGCAGCCTTGGACGGACCGGGGAGCTGTTTTTT. It is translated as CASSLGRTGELFF.

The chain has TRBV2 and TRBJ1-3; no clear D. The V end was cut by 1 base, the J end by 0 bases, with 7 bases between. Germline CDR1 and CDR2: SNHLY and FYNNEI. CDR3 length: 15 amino acids. In DNA, the CDR3 is TGTGCCAGCAGTGAAGACACGGGCTCTGGAAACACCATATATTTT. This sequence encodes CASSEDTGSGNTIYF.

This chain uses TRBV29-1 with TRBJ1-2; no firm D call. The V gene's germline CDR1 is SQVTM and CDR2 ANQGSEA. Deletions cut 3 bases from V and 0 bases from J, with 11 bases between. The CDR3 totals 14 residues. The CDR3: CSVDRQETNYGYTF. In nucleotides, the CDR3 is TGCAGCGTTGATCGGCAGGAAACTAACTATGGCTACACCTTC.